A selection of T cell receptor beta chains follows, all from one sample in a study of T cell responses to AZD1222 COVID-19 vaccine. Libraries were prepared by immunoSEQ multiplex PCR; TCRdb keeps only in-frame clonotypes and omits some of them. The sample carries 35,000 or so clones, about 89% recorded once. Here the sequenced sample was peripheral blood, taken on day 0 of AZD1222 vaccination. All receptors derive from an adult in good health. Both conserved end residues are part of each CDR3. D genes are given only for firm matches. Only some rows state a clone size, as once, few, many or a class for expanded clones.

CDR3 protein	CDR3 DNA	clone size	V gene	D gene	J gene
CASSSVRTANTGELFF	TGTGCCAGCAGCTCCGTAAGAACCGCGAACACCGGGGAGCTGTTTTTT	-	TRBV9	-	TRBJ2-2
CSAVITDTQYF	TGCAGTGCCGTAATTACAGATACGCAGTATTTT	-	TRBV20-1	-	TRBJ2-3
CASSQNPRLAGYNEQFF	TGTGCCAGCAGCCAAAACCCCCGACTAGCGGGCTACAATGAGCAGTTCTTC	-	TRBV27	TRBD2	TRBJ2-1
CASSPGTPPNIYGYTF	TGCGCCAGCAGCCCGGGGACTCCTCCAAATATTTATGGCTACACCTTC	-	TRBV5-1	-	TRBJ1-2
CASSEALWLQGVYNEQFF	TGTGCCAGCAGTGAAGCGCTTTGGCTTCAAGGGGTCTACAATGAGCAGTTCTTC	-	TRBV2	-	TRBJ2-1
CASKETGRGMDYNSPLHF	TGTGCCAGTAAGGAGACTGGGAGGGGGATGGACTATAATTCACCCCTCCACTTT	-	TRBV19	-	TRBJ1-6
CASSNYPDGFTGELFF	TGTGCCAGCAGCAACTACCCGGACGGATTCACCGGGGAGCTGTTTTTT	-	TRBV7-8	-	TRBJ2-2
CASSPPVTDTQYF	TGTGCCAGCTCACCACCGGTTACAGATACGCAGTATTTT	-	TRBV18	-	TRBJ2-3
CASSPSRGRGETQYF	TGTGCCAGCAGCCCCAGCAGGGGGCGCGGAGAGACCCAGTACTTC	-	TRBV7-2	TRBD1	TRBJ2-5
CASSESMAGYTF	TGTGCCAGCAGTGAATCTATGGCCGGCTACACCTTC	-	TRBV25-1	-	TRBJ1-2
CASSASPVTDTQYF	TGTGCCAGCAGTGCGAGCCCAGTCACAGATACGCAGTATTTT	few	TRBV28	-	TRBJ2-3
CASSQDRQGQETQYF	TGTGCCAGCAGCCAAGATAGACAGGGGCAAGAGACCCAGTACTTC	-	TRBV14	TRBD1	TRBJ2-5
CASSFTDAYEQYF	TGTGCCAGCAGCTTCACGGACGCCTACGAGCAGTACTTC	-	TRBV11-2	-	TRBJ2-7
CATSDRVRGPYNEQFF	TGTGCCACCAGTGATAGGGTCAGGGGGCCCTACAATGAGCAGTTCTTC	-	TRBV24-1	TRBD1	TRBJ2-1
CASSSRGLYGYTF	TGTGCCAGCAGCTCCCGGGGCCTCTATGGCTACACCTTC	-	TRBV28	-	TRBJ1-2
CASSEGPPYEQYF	TGCGCCAGCAGTGAGGGGCCGCCCTACGAGCAGTACTTC	-	TRBV5-1	-	TRBJ2-7
CASSLTTTGTSGGRGPLYQETQYF	TGTGCCAGCAGCTTGACCACAACCGGGACTAGCGGGGGGCGAGGCCCTTTGTACCAAGAGACCCAGTACTTC	-	TRBV13	TRBD2	TRBJ2-5
CASSQGPSSYEQYF	TGCGCCAGCAGCCAGGGGCCAAGCTCCTACGAGCAGTACTTC	-	TRBV4-3	-	TRBJ2-7
CASSLGQGPYNEQFF	TGTGCCAGCAGTCTAGGACAGGGGCCCTACAATGAGCAGTTCTTC	once	TRBV6-5	TRBD1	TRBJ2-1
CATQEVGVAGSYNSPLHF	TGTGCCACCCAAGAGGTGGGCGTAGCAGGCTCCTATAATTCACCCCTCCACTTT	-	TRBV28	-	TRBJ1-6
CASSAPSLGFITYEQYF	TGTGCCAGCAGCGCCCCGTCACTGGGGTTTATTACCTACGAGCAGTACTTC	-	TRBV7-2	-	TRBJ2-7
CASEDRGHVNEKLFF	TGCGCCAGTGAGGACAGGGGGCATGTGAATGAAAAACTGTTTTTT	few	TRBV10-1	TRBD1	TRBJ1-4
CASSPIGGDSYEQYF	TGTGCCAGCAGCCCGATTGGGGGGGACTCCTACGAGCAGTACTTC	-	TRBV6-5	TRBD2	TRBJ2-7
CASSPDAGSLHF	TGCGCCAGCAGCCCCGACGCGGGATCCCTCCACTTT	-	TRBV4-1	-	TRBJ1-6
CASSQDRLAASYNEQFF	TGTGCCAGCAGCCAAGATCGCCTGGCGGCCTCCTACAATGAGCAGTTCTTC	-	TRBV4-2	-	TRBJ2-1
CSADTTANTEAFF	TGCAGCGCCGACACGACGGCGAACACTGAAGCTTTCTTT	-	TRBV29-1	-	TRBJ1-1
CASSPPIVYGYTF	TGTGCCAGCTCACCACCGATCGTCTATGGCTACACCTTC	-	TRBV18	-	TRBJ1-2
CASSLPEKWGKTQYF	TGTGCCAGCAGTTTACCAGAGAAATGGGGAAAGACCCAGTACTTC	once	TRBV28	-	TRBJ2-5
CASSESGTLGYEQYF	TGTGCCAGTAGTGAATCCGGGACCCTCGGCTACGAGCAGTACTTC	-	TRBV19	-	TRBJ2-7
CASSQGTGANVLTF	TGTGCCAGCAGCCAAGGGACAGGGGCCAACGTCCTGACTTTC	-	TRBV3-1/TRBV3-2	-	TRBJ2-6
CAISGTGDSDSPLHF	TGTGCCATCAGTGGAACAGGGGACTCGGATTCACCCCTCCACTTT	once	TRBV10-3	TRBD1	TRBJ1-6
CASSPTRSAYEQYF	TGCGCCAGCAGCCCGACCCGCAGTGCCTACGAGCAGTACTTC	-	TRBV4-1	-	TRBJ2-7
CASSQGLAGRAVHEQYF	TGTGCCAGCAGCCAAGGACTAGCGGGGAGAGCAGTCCACGAGCAGTACTTC	few	TRBV4-2	TRBD2	TRBJ2-7
CASSRESLNYGYTF	TGTGCCAGCAGCAGAGAGTCGCTTAACTATGGCTACACCTTC	-	TRBV11-1	-	TRBJ1-2
CAGQLRDEQFF	TGTGCCGGCCAGTTACGAGATGAGCAGTTCTTC	-	TRBV27	-	TRBJ2-1
CASNEGSYGNQPQHF	TGTGCCAGCAACGAGGGCAGCTATGGCAATCAGCCCCAGCATTTT	-	TRBV6-5	-	TRBJ1-5
CASKGSEGRAHYEQYF	TGCGCCAGCAAAGGCAGTGAAGGGAGGGCTCACTACGAGCAGTACTTC	-	TRBV2	TRBD2	TRBJ2-7
CASSRGPNSNQPQHF	TGTGCCAGTAGTAGGGGACCGAATAGCAATCAGCCCCAGCATTTT	-	TRBV19	-	TRBJ1-5
CASSGGGGATDTQYF	TGTGCCAGCAGTGGAGGTGGGGGGGCCACAGATACGCAGTATTTT	-	TRBV2	-	TRBJ2-3
CASTGLLGRETQYF	TGTGCCAGCACCGGTCTCTTGGGGAGGGAGACCCAGTACTTC	-	TRBV6-6	-	TRBJ2-5
CASSPGQGVYGYTF	TGCGCCAGCAGCCCCGGACAGGGAGTTTATGGCTACACCTTC	-	TRBV5-1	TRBD1	TRBJ1-2
CASSWDRGRETQYF	TGTGCCAGCAGCTGGGACAGGGGGAGAGAGACCCAGTACTTC	-	TRBV7-2	TRBD1	TRBJ2-5
CASSTGHPNSPLHF	TGTGCCAGCAGTACGGGACACCCTAATTCACCCCTCCACTTT	-	TRBV28	-	TRBJ1-6
CASSLGFGRTAPNSPLHF	TGCGCCAGCAGCTTGGGTTTTGGGCGAACCGCCCCAAATTCACCCCTCCACTTT	-	TRBV5-1	-	TRBJ1-6
CASSLFPQEETQYF	TGTGCCAGCAGCTTGTTCCCTCAAGAAGAGACCCAGTACTTC	once	TRBV5-6	-	TRBJ2-5
CASSSSVDTQYF	TGTGCCAGCAGCTCATCGGTGGATACGCAGTATTTT	-	TRBV7-9	-	TRBJ2-3